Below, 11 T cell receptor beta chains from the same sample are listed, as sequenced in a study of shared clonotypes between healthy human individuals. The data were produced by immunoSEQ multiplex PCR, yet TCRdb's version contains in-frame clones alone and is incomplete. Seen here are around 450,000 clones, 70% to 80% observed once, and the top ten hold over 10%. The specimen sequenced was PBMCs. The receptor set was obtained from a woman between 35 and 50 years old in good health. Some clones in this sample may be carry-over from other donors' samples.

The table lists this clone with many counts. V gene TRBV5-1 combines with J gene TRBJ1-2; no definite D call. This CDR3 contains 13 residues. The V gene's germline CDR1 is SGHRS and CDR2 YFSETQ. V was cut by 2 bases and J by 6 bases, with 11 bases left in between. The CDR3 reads CASSLTAVHGYTF. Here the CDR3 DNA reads TGCGCCAGCAGCTTAACGGCCGTTCATGGCTACACCTTC.

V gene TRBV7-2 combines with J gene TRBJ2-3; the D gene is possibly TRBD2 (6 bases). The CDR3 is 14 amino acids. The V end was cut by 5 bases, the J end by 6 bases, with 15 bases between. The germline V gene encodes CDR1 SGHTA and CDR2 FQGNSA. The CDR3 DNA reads TGTGCCAGCAGCCTGGGACTGGTGGTGGATACGCAGTATTTT. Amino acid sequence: CASSLGLVVDTQYF.

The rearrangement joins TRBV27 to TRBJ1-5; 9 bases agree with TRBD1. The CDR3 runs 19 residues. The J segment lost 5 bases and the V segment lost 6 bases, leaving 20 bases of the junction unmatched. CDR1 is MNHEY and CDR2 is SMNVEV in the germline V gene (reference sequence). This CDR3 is CASSSLGDRDELQDQPQHF. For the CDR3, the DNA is TGTGCCAGCAGCTCCCTTGGGGACAGGGACGAGTTGCAAGATCAGCCCCAGCATTTT.

CDR3 amino acids: CASSNKGNTEAFF. Written as DNA, the CDR3 is TGTGCCAGCAGCAACAAGGGAAACACTGAAGCTTTCTTT. This chain uses TRBV21-1 with TRBJ1-1. TRBV21-1 is reported as a pseudogene. The CDR3 has 13 residues.

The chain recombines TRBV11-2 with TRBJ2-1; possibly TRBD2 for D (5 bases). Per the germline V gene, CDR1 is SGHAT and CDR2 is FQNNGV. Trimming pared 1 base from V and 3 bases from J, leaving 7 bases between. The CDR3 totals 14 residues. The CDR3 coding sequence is TGTGCCAGCAGCTTAGCGGGGATCTACAATGAGCAGTTCTTC. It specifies CASSLAGIYNEQFF.

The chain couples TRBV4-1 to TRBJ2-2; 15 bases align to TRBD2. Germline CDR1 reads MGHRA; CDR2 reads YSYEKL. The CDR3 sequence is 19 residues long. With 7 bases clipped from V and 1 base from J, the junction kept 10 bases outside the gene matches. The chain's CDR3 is CASTPLGLAGGKNTGELFF. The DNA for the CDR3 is TGCGCCAGCACCCCTCTGGGACTAGCGGGAGGAAAGAACACCGGGGAGCTGTTTTTT.

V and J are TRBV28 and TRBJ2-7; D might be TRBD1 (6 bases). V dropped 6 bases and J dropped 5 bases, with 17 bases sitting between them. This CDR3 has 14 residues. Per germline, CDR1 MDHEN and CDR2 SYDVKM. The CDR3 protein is CASRQTGRRDEQYF. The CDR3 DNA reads TGTGCCAGCAGACAGACAGGACGCCGGGACGAGCAGTACTTC.

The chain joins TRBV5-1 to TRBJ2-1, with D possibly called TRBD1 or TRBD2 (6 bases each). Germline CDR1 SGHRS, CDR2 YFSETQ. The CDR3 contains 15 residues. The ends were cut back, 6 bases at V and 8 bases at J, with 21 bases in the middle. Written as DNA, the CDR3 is TGCGCCAGCAAACGGGGGCCTCCCCAAAAGGATGAGCAGTTCTTC. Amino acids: CASKRGPPQKDEQFF.

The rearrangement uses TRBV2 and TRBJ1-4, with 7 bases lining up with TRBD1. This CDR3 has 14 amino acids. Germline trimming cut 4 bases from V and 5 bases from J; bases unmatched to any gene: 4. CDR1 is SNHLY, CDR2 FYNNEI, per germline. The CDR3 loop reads CASSGDRSNEKLFF. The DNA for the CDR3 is TGTGCCAGCAGTGGGGACAGAAGCAATGAAAAACTGTTTTTT.

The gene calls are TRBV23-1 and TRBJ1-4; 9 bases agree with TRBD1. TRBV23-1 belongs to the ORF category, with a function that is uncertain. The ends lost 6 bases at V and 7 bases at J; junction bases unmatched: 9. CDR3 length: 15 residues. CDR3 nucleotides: TGCGCCAGCAGACCACAGGGGGCGTGTTGTGAAAAACTGTTTTTT. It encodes CASRPQGACCEKLFF.

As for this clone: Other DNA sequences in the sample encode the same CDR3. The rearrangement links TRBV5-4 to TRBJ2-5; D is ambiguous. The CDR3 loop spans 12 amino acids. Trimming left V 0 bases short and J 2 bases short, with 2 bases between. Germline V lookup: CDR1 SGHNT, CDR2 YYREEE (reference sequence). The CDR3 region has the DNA TGTGCCAGCAGCTTGGATCAAGAGACCCAGTACTTC. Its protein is CASSLDQETQYF.